Listed here are 24 T cell receptor beta chains from one sample, sequenced in a study of blood T cell repertoires in COVID-19. The table came from immunoSEQ multiplex PCR; TCRdb's copy has only in-frame clones and leaves some out. The data show approximately 210,000 clones, approximately 80% seen once. Material: PBMCs or T cells enriched from blood (not recorded which). The receptors originated from a man under 40 with acute COVID-19.

The V and J genes are TRBV9 and TRBJ1-3; 8 nucleotides line up with TRBD1. The junction had 7 bases not matched to a gene; V was cut back by 4 bases and J by 4 bases. CDR1 SGDLS and CDR2 YYNGEE come from the germline V gene. This CDR3 is 15 amino acids long. The CDR3 protein is CASSFGQGTGNTIYF. The CDR3 DNA sequence: TGTGCCAGCAGCTTTGGACAGGGAACGGGAAACACCATATATTTT.

The chain joins TRBV7-9 to TRBJ1-3; TRBD1 matches 8 bases. CDR3 length: 15 amino acids. The V segment lost 5 bases and the J segment 0 bases; nucleotides outside the gene matches: 3. CDR1 is SEHNR, CDR2 FQNEAQ, per germline (reference sequence). CDR3: CASSAGTGSGNTIYF. CDR3 in DNA: TGTGCCAGCAGCGCCGGGACAGGCTCTGGAAACACCATATATTTT.

The rearrangement uses TRBV28 and TRBJ1-6; the D gene is possibly TRBD1 (6 bases). Germline V gene sequence: CDR1 MDHEN, CDR2 SYDVKM. This CDR3 has 14 amino acids. Trimming shortened V by 7 bases and J by 11 bases, and 18 bases separated the two germline ends. CDR3 protein: CASKDSPKGAPLHF. The CDR3 nucleotides are TGTGCCAGCAAAGACTCACCTAAGGGGGCACCCCTCCACTTT.

The chain recombines TRBV19 with TRBJ1-4; the match to TRBD1 covers 11 bases. Germline-derived CDR1 and CDR2 are LNHDA and SQIVND (reference sequence). V shed 5 bases and J 8 bases; nucleotides not matched to a gene: 10. The CDR3 has 16 residues. CDR3 DNA: TGTGCCAGTAGTCCGGGACAGGGGGTAAGGGACGAAAAACTGTTTTTT. Residues: CASSPGQGVRDEKLFF.

This chain joins TRBV7-6 and TRBJ2-1, with D perhaps matching TRBD1 (5 bases). V was shortened by 3 bases and J by 1 base, with 7 bases between the two germline ends. CDR3 length: 14 residues. Germline V lookup: CDR1 SGHVS, CDR2 FNYEAQ. Here the CDR3 reads CASSFQGSYNEQFF. The CDR3 region has the DNA TGTGCCAGCAGCTTTCAGGGATCCTACAATGAGCAGTTCTTC.

The J gene is TRBJ1-2, the V gene TRBV7-6; TRBD1 matches at 9 bases. The length of the CDR3 is 15 residues. J lost 2 bases, V lost 4 bases, and 5 bases had no gene match. Germline CDR1 reads SGHVS; CDR2 reads FNYEAQ. CDR3 nucleotide sequence: TGTGCCAGCAGCTCGGGACAGGGAGCGAACTATGGCTACACCTTC. This translates into CASSSGQGANYGYTF.

CDR3 DNA: TGTGCCAGCAGCGTAGACCCAAGGGCGGGGGAAAAACTGTTTTTT. Translating it yields CASSVDPRAGEKLFF. The chain combines TRBV9 with TRBJ1-4; D call uncertain. This CDR3 spans 15 amino acids. V was cut by 0 bases and J by 8 bases, with 14 bases left in between. Germline V gene data show CDR1 as SGDLS and CDR2 as YYNGEE.

The chain employs TRBV30 and TRBJ1-1, with unresolved D. V shed 5 bases and J shed 0 bases, with 10 bases lying between them. Germline V gene sequence: CDR1 GTSNPN, CDR2 SVGIG (reference sequence). The CDR3 runs to 13 residues. CDR3 amino acids: CAWGEEVNTEAFF. CDR3 nucleotides: TGTGCCTGGGGGGAAGAGGTGAACACTGAAGCTTTCTTT.

This chain links TRBV19 with TRBJ1-4; 9 bases align to TRBD1. CDR1 LNHDA and CDR2 SQIVND come from the germline V gene (reference sequence). The CDR3 sequence is 15 residues long. V shed 5 bases and J 7 bases; nucleotides not matched to a gene: 8. Here the CDR3 reads CASSAGTGFREKLFF. The CDR3, as DNA: TGTGCCAGTAGTGCAGGGACAGGGTTTCGTGAAAAACTGTTTTTT. Variable domain in full (rest from reference TRBV19 and TRBJ1-4): DGGITQSPKYLFRKEGQNVTLSCEQNLNHDAMYWYRQDPGQGLRLIYYSQIVNDFQKGDIAEGYSVSREKKESFPLTVTSAQKNPTAFYLCASSAGTGFREKLFFGSGTQLSVL.

This sequence joins TRBV30 and TRBJ1-4; 9 nucleotides align to TRBD1. The CDR3 is 14 residues long. With V trimmed by 0 bases and J by 7 bases, 3 bases remained unmatched. Germline V CDR1 and CDR2: GTSNPN, SVGIG (reference sequence). CDR3 DNA sequence: TGTGCCTGGAGTGTTGGGACAGGGTCTGAAAAACTGTTTTTT. Translating gives CAWSVGTGSEKLFF.

The chain couples TRBV27 to TRBJ2-1; 7 bases agree with TRBD2. In germline, CDR1 is MNHEY, CDR2 SMNVEV (reference sequence). The CDR3 is made up of 15 amino acids. The junction had 8 bases not matched to a gene; V was cut back by 5 bases and J by 4 bases. This chain's CDR3 is CASSGVGGTYNEQFF. The CDR3 DNA is TGTGCCAGCAGTGGGGTCGGGGGGACTTACAATGAGCAGTTCTTC.

In this sample, this clone turned up a few times. The chain has TRBV5-1 and TRBJ1-5; a possible D gene is TRBD1 (5 bases). Germline CDR1 SGHRS, CDR2 YFSETQ. The V end lost 0 bases, the J end lost 1 base, and 5 bases lay between the germline ends. The CDR3 has 14 amino acids. CDR3 bases: TGCGCCAGCAGCTTGGAGGGGAGCAATCAGCCCCAGCATTTT. Its protein is CASSLEGSNQPQHF.

This clone has just a few counts. The chain carries TRBV7-6 and TRBJ1-6; D unclear. Trimming removed 6 bases from V and 1 base from J, with 7 bases in between. This CDR3 comprises 14 residues. Germline values: CDR1 SGHVS, CDR2 FNYEAQ. This chain's CDR3 is CASSHSSYNSPLHF. The DNA of the CDR3 is TGTGCCAGCAGTCACTCGTCCTATAATTCACCCCTCCACTTT.

The chain combines TRBV9 with TRBJ1-1; D is perhaps TRBD1 (6 bases). CDR1 is SGDLS and CDR2 is YYNGEE in the germline V gene. This CDR3 has 14 amino acids. V was trimmed by 3 bases and J by 10 bases, leaving 19 bases between them. The CDR3 reads CASSASRTTRGAFF. CDR3 bases: TGTGCCAGCAGCGCGTCCCGGACCACCAGGGGAGCTTTCTTT.

The chain combines TRBV27 with TRBJ1-1; D uncertain. Per germline, CDR1 MNHEY and CDR2 SMNVEV (reference sequence). The CDR3 runs 12 residues. Trimming removed 3 bases from V and 7 bases from J, with 9 bases in between. CDR3 bases: TGTGCCAGCAGTTTCGGGAAGGGTGAAGCTTTCTTT. Encoded protein: CASSFGKGEAFF.

This rearrangement joins TRBV5-5 to TRBJ1-3, with TRBD1 matching 9 bases. The CDR3 runs 16 residues. Trimming took 2 bases from V and 0 from J; bases not matched to a gene: 3. Per germline, CDR1 SGHKS and CDR2 YYEKEE (reference sequence). DNA of the CDR3: TGTGCCAGCAGCTTAACAGGGGGCGCCTCTGGAAACACCATATATTTT. Its translation is CASSLTGGASGNTIYF.

The V call is TRBV5-5, the J call TRBJ2-1; D is perhaps TRBD1 (6 bases). V lost 2 bases, J lost 0 bases, and 9 bases lay in between. The CDR3 is made up of 15 amino acids. In germline, CDR1 is SGHKS, CDR2 YYEKEE (reference sequence). Here the CDR3 DNA reads TGTGCCAGCAGCTTATCGGACAGCTCCTACAATGAGCAGTTCTTC. Protein sequence: CASSLSDSSYNEQFF.

The chain couples TRBV6-5 to TRBJ1-1, with unresolved D. The CDR3 is 14 amino acids. Trimming took 0 bases from V and 2 from J, leaving 7 bases between them. The germline gives CDR1 MNHEY, CDR2 SVGAGI. The CDR3 DNA reads as TGTGCCAGCAGTTACTCGAGACAAAACACTGAAGCTTTCTTT. Translated, it gives CASSYSRQNTEAFF.

The V call is TRBV12-3 or TRBV12-4, the J call TRBJ2-7; unclear D gene. The V and J ends lost 3 bases and 0 bases respectively, with 6 bases between them. This CDR3 is built from 13 residues. The CDR3 region is CASSFSSSYEQYF. The CDR3 DNA reads as TGTGCCAGCAGTTTTTCTAGCTCCTACGAGCAGTACTTC.

The chain uses TRBV12-3 or TRBV12-4 and TRBJ2-7; tentative D call: TRBD1 (5 bases). Trimming took off 6 bases at V and 3 bases at J, with 9 bases between the two ends. This CDR3 comprises 12 residues. The CDR3 here is CASSPTGYEQYF. CDR3 DNA: TGTGCCAGCAGCCCTACAGGCTACGAGCAGTACTTC.

V gene TRBV5-4 combines with J gene TRBJ1-2, with a weak D call TRBD1 (6 bases). The V gene lost 7 bases and the J gene lost 8 bases, with 18 bases spanning the gap. Germline CDR1 SGHNT, CDR2 YYREEE (reference sequence). CDR3 length equals 13 residues. Written as DNA, the CDR3 is TGTGCCAGCTTTAATCCGGGACAAGTAGGCTACACCTTC. Residues: CASFNPGQVGYTF.

This chain joins TRBV9 and TRBJ1-1; D unclear. The V end lost 0 bases, the J end lost 1 base, and 10 bases lay between the germline ends. Germline CDR1 is SGDLS and CDR2 is YYNGEE. The CDR3 sequence is 15 residues long. The CDR3 reads CASSVGLGGNTEAFF. DNA of the CDR3: TGTGCCAGCAGCGTAGGGCTAGGAGGGAACACTGAAGCTTTCTTT.

The rearrangement joins TRBV21-1 to TRBJ1-5. TRBV21-1 constitutes a pseudogene. CDR3 size: 17 residues. CDR3 amino acids: CASSTFLNVEINQPQHF. CDR3 DNA: TGTGCCAGCAGCACATTCTTAAACGTAGAGATCAATCAGCCCCAGCATTTT.

The CDR3 coding sequence is TGTGCCAGCAGCGTAGATCCGAGCGGGGGGTGGGATATTCGGAGCACAGATACGCAGTATTTT. Its protein product is CASSVDPSGGWDIRSTDTQYF. V is TRBV9 and J is TRBJ2-3; the match to TRBD2 covers 9 bases. Unmatched junction bases numbered 17, after V lost 0 bases and J lost 0 bases. Looked up from germline, CDR1 is SGDLS and CDR2 is YYNGEE. This CDR3 spans 21 amino acids.